These 3 T cell receptor beta chains came from one sample sequenced in a study of blood T cell repertoires in COVID-19. Libraries were prepared by immunoSEQ multiplex PCR; TCRdb keeps only in-frame clonotypes and omits some of them. The sample shows around 200,000 clones, around 82% of them seen only once. Sequenced sample: PBMCs or T cells enriched from blood (not recorded which). The receptors here all came from a woman between 40 and 50 years old with acute COVID-19.

This chain joins TRBV27 and TRBJ2-3; 7 bases map to TRBD2. There are 14 residues in the CDR3. V lost 6 bases to trimming and J lost 0 bases; unmatched junction nucleotides: 3. Germline CDR1 reads MNHEY; CDR2 reads SMNVEV (reference sequence). DNA for the CDR3: TGTGCCAGCAGATACGGGGGGAGCACAGATACGCAGTATTTT. Encoded protein: CASRYGGSTDTQYF.

This clone turned up a few times. The chain couples TRBV9 to TRBJ2-5, with 8 bases identical to TRBD1. J was trimmed by 3 bases and V by 4 bases; bases with no gene match: 11. From germline, CDR1 is SGDLS and CDR2 YYNGEE. This CDR3 region has 16 residues. The CDR3 DNA is TGTGCCAGCAGCACACGGACAGGGAGGAATGAAGAGACCCAGTACTTC. This translates into CASSTRTGRNEETQYF.

J is TRBJ1-5 and V is TRBV19; TRBD1 matches 7 bases. The junction had 12 bases not matched to a gene; V was cut back by 5 bases and J by 2 bases. CDR1 and CDR2 (germline): LNHDA, SQIVND (reference sequence). This CDR3 contains 17 residues. The chain's CDR3 is CASSSVNRGRGNQPQHF. In DNA form, the CDR3 reads TGTGCCAGTAGTTCAGTAAACAGGGGACGGGGCAATCAGCCCCAGCATTTT.